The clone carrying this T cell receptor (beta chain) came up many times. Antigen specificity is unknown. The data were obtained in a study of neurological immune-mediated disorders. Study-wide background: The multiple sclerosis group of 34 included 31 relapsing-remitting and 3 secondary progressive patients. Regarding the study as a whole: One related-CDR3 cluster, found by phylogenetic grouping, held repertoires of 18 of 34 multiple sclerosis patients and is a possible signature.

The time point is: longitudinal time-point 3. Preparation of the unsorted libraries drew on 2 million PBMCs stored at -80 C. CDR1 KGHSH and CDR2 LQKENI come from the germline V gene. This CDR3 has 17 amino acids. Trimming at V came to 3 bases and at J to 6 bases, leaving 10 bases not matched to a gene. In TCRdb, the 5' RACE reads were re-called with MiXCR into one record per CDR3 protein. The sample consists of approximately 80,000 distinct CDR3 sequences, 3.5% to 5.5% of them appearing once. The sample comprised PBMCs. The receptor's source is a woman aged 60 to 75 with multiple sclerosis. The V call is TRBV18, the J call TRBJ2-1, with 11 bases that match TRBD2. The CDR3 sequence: CASSPLAGGEVGNEQFF. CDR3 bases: TGTGCCAGCTCACCTCTAGCGGGGGGCGAGGTAGGCAATGAGCAGTTCTTC. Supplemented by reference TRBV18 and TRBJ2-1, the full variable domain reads NAGVMQNPRHLVRRRGQEARLRCSPMKGHSHVYWYRQLPEEGLKFMVYLQKENIIDESGMPKERFSAEFPKEGPSILRIQQVVRGDSAAYFCASSPLAGGEVGNEQFFGPGTRLTVL.